The clone carrying this T cell receptor (beta chain) was counted a few times. This sample stems from a study of CD8 T cells in Susac syndrome. The CDR3 runs to 14 residues. Germline V gene data show CDR1 as KGHSH and CDR2 as LQKENI. The germline V and J ends were trimmed by 2 bases and 1 base, with 9 bases remaining between them. cDNA came from about 0.5 to 1 ug RNA primed by random hexamers. TCRdb analysed the immunoSEQ multiplex PCR reads with MiXCR anew, one entry per CDR3 protein. The sample has around 180,000 distinct CDR3 sequences; approximately 95% are singletons. The specimen sequenced was CD4+ T cells from PBMCs. The chain carries TRBV18 and TRBJ2-7; a weak D match, TRBD1 (6 bases). The receptor was isolated from a human donor with multiple sclerosis. The CDR3 DNA reads TGTGCCAGCTCACCAACCCAGGGGTCCTACGAGCAGTACTTC. Translation gives CASSPTQGSYEQYF.